The 27 T cell receptor beta chains reported below all come from one sample, sequenced in a study of blood T cell repertoires in COVID-19. This table comes from immunoSEQ multiplex PCR, and its TCRdb copy is limited to in-frame clones, with some not included. This table has around 200,000 clones, approximately 90% appearing once. Sample: peripheral blood. These receptors all stem from a woman aged 18-29 years who had recovered from COVID-19.

The rearrangement links TRBV2 to TRBJ2-7, with 7 nucleotides matching TRBD1. J lost 0 bases, V lost 7 bases, and 9 bases had no gene match. Germline-derived CDR1 and CDR2 are SNHLY and FYNNEI. The length of the CDR3 is 15 residues. The CDR3 sequence: CASTLDRAPSYEQYV. CDR3 nucleotide sequence: TGTGCCAGCACCCTAGACAGGGCTCCCTCCTACGAGCAGTACGTC.

This clone has a single count. The J gene is TRBJ2-3, the V gene TRBV6-5; 9 nucleotides agree with TRBD2. The V segment lost 2 bases and the J segment 6 bases; nucleotides outside the gene matches: 9. The length of the CDR3 is 16 residues. Germline values: CDR1 MNHEY, CDR2 SVGAGI. The CDR3: CASSYQPAGGRDTQYF. The CDR3 nucleotides read TGTGCCAGCAGTTACCAACCGGCGGGAGGGCGGGATACGCAGTATTTT.

The chain recombines TRBV2 with TRBJ1-1, with a possible D match to TRBD1 (6 bases). The length of the CDR3 is 13 residues. Germline V lookup: CDR1 SNHLY, CDR2 FYNNEI. V lost 4 bases to trimming and J lost 4 bases, with 10 bases between them. CDR3 loop: CASSGTDFTEAFF. The DNA for the CDR3 is TGTGCCAGCAGTGGGACAGATTTCACTGAAGCTTTCTTT.

The genes are TRBV19 and TRBJ1-1; TRBD1 agrees at 11 bases. CDR1 and CDR2 (germline): LNHDA, SQIVND (reference sequence). V was pared by 7 bases and J by 4 bases, with 2 bases of the junction left unmatched. This CDR3 is 13 amino acids long. CDR3 loop: CASKGQGATEAFF. The CDR3 DNA reads as TGTGCCAGTAAAGGACAGGGGGCCACTGAAGCTTTCTTT.

CDR3 region: CASTTRQSNTGELFF. CDR3 bases: TGTGCCAGTACCACGAGACAGTCGAACACCGGGGAGCTGTTTTTT. V gene TRBV19 combines with J gene TRBJ2-2, with a possible D match to TRBD1 (5 bases). V shed 7 bases and J shed 0 bases, with 12 bases lying between them. Germline V lookup: CDR1 LNHDA, CDR2 SQIVND (reference sequence). This CDR3 region has 15 residues. Supplemented by reference TRBV19 and TRBJ2-2, the full variable domain reads DGGITQSPKYLFRKEGQNVTLSCEQNLNHDAMYWYRQDPGQGLRLIYYSQIVNDFQKGDIAEGYSVSREKKESFPLTVTSAQKNPTAFYLCASTTRQSNTGELFFGEGSRLTVL.

The CDR3 DNA follows: TGTGCCAGCAGCTCAGACAGGGTGGATGGCAATGAGCAGTTCTTC. This translates into CASSSDRVDGNEQFF. This chain joins TRBV7-9 and TRBJ2-1; TRBD1 aligns across 7 bases. The CDR3 consists of 15 residues. The germline CDR1 and CDR2 sequences are SEHNR and FQNEAQ (reference sequence). V gave up 4 bases and J gave up 6 bases; unmatched junction bases: 9.

The CDR3: CASSPLLAGAETQYF. The CDR3 DNA is TGTGCCAGCAGCCCTCTTCTAGCGGGGGCAGAGACCCAGTACTTC. V and J are TRBV14 and TRBJ2-5; 10 positions match TRBD2. Trimming removed 4 bases from V and 4 bases from J; junction bases left unmatched: 6. CDR3 length: 15 residues. Germline values: CDR1 SGHDN, CDR2 FVKESK.

The V and J genes are TRBV7-8 and TRBJ2-3; TRBD2 aligns across 9 bases. CDR1 is SGHVS, CDR2 FQNEAQ, per germline. This CDR3 is 15 amino acids long. Trimming cost V 2 bases and J 5 bases; bases outside gene matches: 5. In DNA, the CDR3 is TGTGCCAGCAGCTTACTGTCTAGCGGGAAAGATACGCAGTATTTT. It specifies CASSLLSSGKDTQYF. The full variable domain, with the rest looked up from reference TRBV7-8 and TRBJ2-3, is GAGVSQSPRYKVAKRGQDVALRCDPISGHVSLFWYQQALGQGPEFLTYFQNEAQLDKSGLPSDRFFAERPEGSVSTLKIQRTQQEDSAVYLCASSLLSSGKDTQYFGPGTRLTVL.

This clone was detected only a few times. J is TRBJ2-3 and V is TRBV6-2 or TRBV6-3; TRBD1 might be the D (6 bases). The CDR3 runs to 15 residues. Between the trimmed V and J ends, which lost 2 bases and 6 bases, there was a span of 15 bases. CDR1 MNHEY and CDR2 SVGEGT come from the germline V gene. The CDR3 bases are TGTGCCAGCAGTTACCGCCGGGACACCCGGGATACGCAGTATTTT. Translated, it gives CASSYRRDTRDTQYF.

The chain carries TRBV25-1 and TRBJ2-2; 7 bases are a match to TRBD1. Germline V CDR1 and CDR2: MGHDK, SYGVNS. Germline trimming cut 0 bases from V and 6 bases from J; bases unmatched to any gene: 7. There are 16 residues in the CDR3. The CDR3 protein is CASSEYQGQGAGELFF. The CDR3 region has the DNA TGTGCCAGCAGTGAATATCAAGGGCAGGGGGCCGGGGAGCTGTTTTTT.

This clone was seen a single time. The V call is TRBV19, the J call TRBJ1-1; D remains ambiguous. The V gene lost 3 bases and the J gene lost 5 bases, with 7 bases spanning the gap. Germline CDR1 LNHDA, CDR2 SQIVND (reference sequence). This CDR3 comprises 12 residues. The CDR3 DNA is TGTGCCAGTAGTATGGGGAGAACTGAAGCTTTCTTT. Translation: CASSMGRTEAFF.

J is TRBJ2-6 and V is TRBV2, with 10 nucleotides matching TRBD1. Looked up from germline, CDR1 is SNHLY and CDR2 is FYNNEI. The V segment lost 3 bases and the J segment 3 bases; nucleotides outside the gene matches: 5. The CDR3 is made up of 17 amino acids. The CDR3 DNA follows: TGTGCCAGCAGTGAGTTGACAGGGGGCAGTGGGGCCAACGTCCTGACTTTC. This sequence encodes CASSELTGGSGANVLTF.

The V call is TRBV6-5, the J call TRBJ1-2; the D gene is possibly TRBD1 (6 bases). The V end was cut by 4 bases, the J end by 8 bases, with 17 bases between. Germline V gene lookup returns CDR1 MNHEY and CDR2 SVGAGI. CDR3 length equals 14 residues. As DNA, the CDR3 is TGTGCCAGCAGTTTTGACAGGAAAACAGGGGGCTACACCTTC. It encodes CASSFDRKTGGYTF.

The chain combines TRBV3-1 (or the pseudogene TRBV3-2) with TRBJ2-7; D remains unclear. Trimming took off 0 bases at V and 4 bases at J, with 7 bases between the two ends. Per the germline V gene, CDR1 is LGHDT and CDR2 is YNNKEL (reference sequence). CDR3 length: 13 amino acids. CDR3 amino acids: CASSQDLPYEQYF. Written as DNA, the CDR3 is TGTGCCAGCAGCCAAGATCTACCATACGAGCAGTACTTC.

This clone was counted ten times or more. This chain links TRBV12-1 with TRBJ1-1. TRBV12-1 is shown as a pseudogene. This CDR3 is built from 14 residues. CDR3 DNA sequence: TGTGCCAGCAGTTCAAGGGCGGGTGGCACTGAAGCTTTCTTT. Its protein product is CASSSRAGGTEAFF.

The CDR3 spells CASSPIPLAGQNEQFF. CDR3 nucleotide sequence: TGTGCCAGCAGCCCAATACCCTTAGCGGGTCAGAATGAGCAGTTCTTC. The chain is built from TRBV7-2 and TRBJ2-1, with 7 bases fitting TRBD2. V shed 5 bases, J shed 7 bases, and the junction held 14 bases outside the gene matches. The CDR3 is 16 residues long. Per germline, CDR1 SGHTA and CDR2 FQGNSA.

The chain carries TRBV12-5 and TRBJ1-3; no clear D. The CDR3 runs to 13 residues. Germline V gives CDR1 LGHNT, CDR2 FRNRAP. V was trimmed by 4 bases and J by 0 bases, leaving 4 bases between them. CDR3 amino acids: CASGSSSGNTIYF. DNA of the CDR3: TGTGCTAGTGGTTCCAGCTCTGGAAACACCATATATTTT. Full variable domain (rest looked up from reference TRBV12-5 and TRBJ1-3): DARVTQTPRHKVTEMGQEVTMRCQPILGHNTVFWYRQTMMQGLELLAYFRNRAPLDDSGMPKDRFSAEMPDATLATLKIQPSEPRDSAVYFCASGSSSGNTIYFGEGSWLTVV.

This clone was recorded a few times. The chain employs TRBV7-7 and TRBJ2-2; 11 nucleotides line up with TRBD1. CDR3 size: 15 residues. Per the germline V gene, CDR1 is SSHAT and CDR2 is FNYEAQ (reference sequence). V was pared by 6 bases and J by 7 bases, with 7 bases of the junction left unmatched. The CDR3 DNA reads as TGTGCCAGCAGTCCAGGACAGGGGGCTGTCGGGGAGCTGTTTTTT. Amino acids: CASSPGQGAVGELFF. Looking up the rest from reference TRBV7-7 and TRBJ2-2 gives the full variable domain: GAGVSQSPRYKVTKRGQDVTLRCDPISSHATLYWYQQALGQGPEFLTYFNYEAQPDKSGLPSDRFSAERPEGSISTLTIQRTEQRDSAMYRCASSPGQGAVGELFFGEGSRLTVL.

The chain uses TRBV11-2 and TRBJ1-2; a possible D gene is TRBD1 (6 bases). The ends were cut back, 5 bases at V and 4 bases at J, with 20 bases in the middle. This CDR3 has 16 residues. Germline CDR1 SGHAT, CDR2 FQNNGV. The CDR3 loop is CASSPGGQGRIYGYTF. Written as DNA, the CDR3 is TGTGCCAGCAGCCCGGGCGGGCAGGGGCGAATCTATGGCTACACCTTC.

The J gene is TRBJ2-1, the V gene TRBV4-2; D perhaps matches TRBD2 (5 bases). Per the germline V gene, CDR1 is LGHNA and CDR2 is YNFKEQ. CDR3 size: 17 residues. Deletions cut 1 base from V and 0 bases from J, with 13 bases between. CDR3 protein: CASSQASQRSSYNEQFF. CDR3 nucleotides: TGTGCCAGCAGCCAAGCATCCCAGCGGAGCTCCTACAATGAGCAGTTCTTC.

The chain carries TRBV18 and TRBJ2-7; D remains ambiguous. Germline assignment: CDR1 KGHSH and CDR2 LQKENI. There are 14 residues in the CDR3. Trimming shortened V by 3 bases and J by 2 bases, and 11 bases separated the two germline ends. The CDR3 DNA is TGTGCCAGCTCACCCTCTAGAGCACCCTACGAGCAGTACTTC. Translating gives CASSPSRAPYEQYF. The entire variable domain, with the rest obtained from reference TRBV18 and TRBJ2-7, is as follows: NAGVMQNPRHLVRRRGQEARLRCSPMKGHSHVYWYRQLPEEGLKFMVYLQKENIIDESGMPKERFSAEFPKEGPSILRIQQVVRGDSAAYFCASSPSRAPYEQYFGPGTRLTVT.

V and J are TRBV6-2 or TRBV6-3 and TRBJ2-1; 8 nucleotides match TRBD2. Germline values: CDR1 MNHEY, CDR2 SVGEGT. Trimming at V came to 4 bases and at J to 4 bases, leaving 9 bases not matched to a gene. The CDR3 extends over 16 amino acids. The CDR3 DNA follows: TGTGCCAGCAGTTCCAACTCGGGAGGGGTTTACAATGAGCAGTTCTTC. As protein: CASSSNSGGVYNEQFF.

V gene TRBV30 combines with J gene TRBJ2-5; D not resolved. V was pared by 2 bases and J by 5 bases, with 6 bases between. The CDR3 runs to 11 residues. The germline gives CDR1 GTSNPN, CDR2 SVGIG (reference sequence). The CDR3 region has the DNA TGTGCCTGGAGTACCGGGGAGACCCAGTACTTC. Its translation: CAWSTGETQYF. The full variable domain, its missing parts supplied by reference TRBV30 and TRBJ2-5, is SQTIHQWPATLVQPVGSPLSLECTVEGTSNPNLYWYRQAAGRGLQLLFYSVGIGQISSEVPQNLSASRPQDRQFILSSKKLLLSDSGFYLCAWSTGETQYFGPGTRLLVL.

The chain employs TRBV20-1 and TRBJ2-1; 8 nucleotides line up with TRBD2. Germline V CDR1 and CDR2: DFQATT, SNEGSKA (reference sequence). Trimming at V came to 3 bases and at J to 1 base, leaving 2 bases not matched to a gene. This CDR3 contains 14 residues. CDR3 in amino acids: CSASRLASYNEQFF. As DNA, the CDR3 is TGCAGTGCTAGTAGACTAGCGTCCTACAATGAGCAGTTCTTC.

The chain uses TRBV4-2 and TRBJ2-7, with 11 bases lining up with TRBD2. The V segment lost 3 bases and the J segment 2 bases; nucleotides outside the gene matches: 3. Germline CDR1 reads LGHNA; CDR2 reads YNFKEQ. The CDR3 has 15 residues. The CDR3 here is CASSQRLAGTYEQYV. The CDR3 DNA reads as TGTGCCAGCAGCCAGAGACTAGCGGGGACCTACGAGCAGTACGTC.

Points on this clone: One end of the junction fails to match germline, which may point to a read error. The chain is built from TRBV2 and TRBJ1-1; D is uncertain. The CDR3 has 13 amino acids. Germline CDR1 is SNHLY and CDR2 is FYNNEI. CDR3 sequence reads: CASSEGGLTEAFF. The CDR3 DNA reads TGTGCCAGCAGCGAAGGAGGGCTAACTGAAGCTTTCTTT. Full variable domain (rest looked up from reference TRBV2 and TRBJ1-1): EPEVTQTPSHQVTQMGQEVILRCVPISNHLYFYWYRQILGQKVEFLVSFYNNEISEKSEIFDDQFSVERPDGSNFTLKIRSTKLEDSAMYFCASSEGGLTEAFFGQGTRLTVV.

The J gene is TRBJ2-7, the V gene TRBV12-2; the table's D call, TRBD2, was not checked against the DNA. TRBV12-2 is annotated as a pseudogene. This CDR3 is 18 amino acids long. This CDR3 is CASRLRTSGRIPTREQYV. The CDR3 nucleotides are TGTGCAAGTCGCTTACGTACTAGCGGGAGGATCCCTACTAGAGAGCAGTACGTC.